This entry features one TCR beta chain sequence. What it binds is not known. This entry comes from a study of tumor-infiltrating lymphocytes in localized non-small cell lung cancer. Study context: Patients included smokers and never-smokers with various histologies, some sampled after neoadjuvant chemotherapy.

Clones were read by immunoSEQ multiplex PCR, and TCRdb kept only the in-frame ones, dropping some. The table has around 12,000 clones, 70% to 80% seen once. Study results and caveats: TCRbeta sequencing showed higher T cell infiltration in tumors than uninvolved lung.

The sequence was obtained from a human donor with non-small cell lung cancer. The sequenced sample consisted of uninvolved lung tissue not adjacent to the tumor.

The CDR3 sequence: CASSQADGFRPQHF. The CDR3, as DNA: TGTGCCAGCAGCCAAGCGGACGGGTTTCGGCCCCAGCATTTT. The chain carries TRBV4-2 and TRBJ1-5; D unclear. The CDR3 contains 14 residues. Germline loops: CDR1 LGHNA, CDR2 YNFKEQ. Trimming stripped 1 base from V and 9 bases from J, with 13 bases between.